A single sample gave rise to the 26 T cell receptor beta chains below, sequenced in a study of OX40 agonist ivuxolimab in advanced cancers. Libraries were prepared by immunoSEQ multiplex PCR; TCRdb keeps only in-frame clonotypes and omits some of them. This sample yields approximately 66,000 clones, of which around 86% are seen a single time; around 3.5% belongs to the top ten. The sequencing used CD4+ or CD8+ T cells sorted from blood, collected in a trial of the OX40 agonist ivuxolimab. Receptors were obtained from an adult with an advanced solid tumor such as melanoma, head and neck, liver or kidney cancer.

The chain combines TRBV19 with TRBJ2-3, with D unclear. The CDR3 loop spans 11 amino acids. V dropped 5 bases and J dropped 9 bases, with 9 bases sitting between them. Germline CDR1 reads LNHDA; CDR2 reads SQIVND (reference sequence). The CDR3 DNA is TGTGCCAGTAGTGGAGAGGCCACGCAGTATTTT. Its translation is CASSGEATQYF.

The rearrangement joins TRBV29-1 to TRBJ1-2; 10 positions agree with TRBD1. The CDR3 length is 14 residues. The V gene end was trimmed by 5 bases and the J gene end by 4 bases; junction bases not matched to a gene: 7. Germline V gene sequence: CDR1 SQVTM, CDR2 ANQGSEA. CDR3 bases: TGCAGCGTTAGAAAGGGACAGGGGCCCTATGGCTACACCTTC. It encodes CSVRKGQGPYGYTF.

The V and J genes are TRBV7-9 and TRBJ1-4; D perhaps matches TRBD1 (5 bases). Germline V gene data show CDR1 as SEHNR and CDR2 as FQNEAQ (reference sequence). The ends were cut back, 5 bases at V and 0 bases at J, with 16 bases in the middle. This CDR3 has 17 amino acids. CDR3 protein: CASSSLRTLATNEKLFF. For the CDR3, the DNA is TGTGCCAGCAGCAGTCTACGGACACTTGCAACTAATGAAAAACTGTTTTTT.

This rearrangement joins TRBV19 to TRBJ2-3; D is uncertain. Germline CDR1 LNHDA, CDR2 SQIVND (reference sequence). Trimming cost V 3 bases and J 7 bases, with 11 bases left between them. This CDR3 is built from 13 residues. The CDR3 DNA follows: TGTGCCAGTAGTATTGCTAGTGGGAATACGCAGTATTTT. Protein product: CASSIASGNTQYF.

The rearrangement links TRBV9 to TRBJ2-2; 9 bases agree with TRBD1. Germline loops: CDR1 SGDLS, CDR2 YYNGEE. V trimming: 3 bases; J trimming: 3 bases; junction bases outside the gene matches: 3. The CDR3 spans 15 residues. DNA for the CDR3: TGTGCCAGCAGCGCCCGGGACAGGGACACCGGGGAGCTGTTTTTT. Encoded protein: CASSARDRDTGELFF.

The gene calls are TRBV19 and TRBJ2-7; possible D gene TRBD2, 6 bases. CDR3 size: 14 residues. From germline, CDR1 is LNHDA and CDR2 SQIVND (reference sequence). V lost 10 bases to trimming and J lost 1 base, with 17 bases between them. The CDR3 sequence: CATSWVGGSYEQYF. The DNA of the CDR3 is TGTGCCACGAGCTGGGTGGGGGGATCCTACGAGCAGTACTTC.

The V gene is TRBV9, the J gene TRBJ2-3; TRBD1 matches at 7 bases. The V segment lost 0 bases and the J segment 2 bases; nucleotides outside the gene matches: 9. Germline CDR1 reads SGDLS; CDR2 reads YYNGEE. The CDR3 has 17 amino acids. CDR3 sequence (DNA): TGTGCCAGCAGCGTAGGTATTTTAGGGGGCATCACAGATACGCAGTATTTT. This codes for CASSVGILGGITDTQYF.

DNA for the CDR3: TGTGCCAGCAGCCTTTCCCGGCTAGCGGGGAACGAGCAGTACTTC. It codes for CASSLSRLAGNEQYF. The J gene is TRBJ2-7, the V gene TRBV7-9; 9 bases are a match to TRBD2. V lost 5 bases to trimming and J lost 5 bases; unmatched junction nucleotides: 10. This CDR3 is 15 amino acids long. Germline lookup yields CDR1 SEHNR and CDR2 FQNEAQ (reference sequence). The whole variable domain, remainder taken from reference TRBV7-9 and TRBJ2-7, is DTGVSQNPRHKITKRGQNVTFRCDPISEHNRLYWYRQTLGQGPEFLTYFQNEAQLEKSRLLSDRFSAERPKGSFSTLEIQRTEQGDSAMYLCASSLSRLAGNEQYFGPGTRLTVT.

The chain links TRBV9 to TRBJ2-1, with D maybe TRBD2 (6 bases). The germline V gene encodes CDR1 SGDLS and CDR2 YYNGEE. CDR3 length equals 15 residues. Trimming took 0 bases from V and 9 from J, leaving 16 bases between them. The CDR3 DNA follows: TGTGCCAGCAGCGTAGCGACGGGGGAGTTAGGTGAGCAGTTCTTC. Translated, it gives CASSVATGELGEQFF.

By frequency in the sample, this clone is medium-sized (0.01 to 0.1%). The V and J genes are TRBV7-3 and TRBJ1-2, with a tentative D call TRBD1 (5 bases). The CDR3 length is 14 residues. Trimming cost V 2 bases and J 5 bases, with 12 bases left between them. Germline V gene data show CDR1 as SGHTA and CDR2 as FQGTGA. The CDR3 here is CASSLLRQTYGYTF. The CDR3 DNA reads as TGTGCCAGCAGCTTACTTCGACAGACGTATGGCTACACCTTC.

V gene TRBV6-1 combines with J gene TRBJ2-3; 8 nucleotides line up with TRBD1. Germline values: CDR1 MNHNS, CDR2 SASEGT. This CDR3 spans 15 amino acids. V dropped 6 bases and J dropped 3; count of bases not matched to a gene: 8. CDR3 loop: CASRPGQGRTDTQYF. CDR3 nucleotide sequence: TGTGCCAGCAGACCAGGACAGGGAAGGACAGATACGCAGTATTTT.

The chain is built from TRBV28 and TRBJ2-5, with 14 bases identical to TRBD2. V lost 4 bases to trimming and J lost 4 bases; unmatched junction nucleotides: 2. The CDR3 is 15 residues long. CDR1 MDHEN and CDR2 SYDVKM come from the germline V gene. The CDR3 sequence: CASSSGTSGGETQYF. The CDR3 DNA follows: TGTGCCAGCAGTTCCGGGACTAGCGGGGGAGAGACCCAGTACTTC.

With regard to this clone: The same CDR3 also results from other DNA sequences found in this sample. CDR3 coding DNA: TGTGCCAGCAGTGAGGGCGCTAACTATGGCTACACCTTC. Amino acids: CASSEGANYGYTF. The chain has TRBV6-1 and TRBJ1-2; D is undetermined. The germline gives CDR1 MNHNS, CDR2 SASEGT. This CDR3 contains 13 residues. V was clipped by 3 bases and J by 0 bases, with 5 bases between them.

This chain connects TRBV18 to TRBJ1-1; D might be TRBD1 (5 bases). This CDR3 spans 13 amino acids. V lost 2 bases and J lost 7, with 11 bases in between. In germline, CDR1 is KGHSH, CDR2 LQKENI. The CDR3 nucleotides read TGTGCCAGCTCACCATCCGGGGCAGTTGAAGCTTTCTTT. It codes for CASSPSGAVEAFF.

The chain uses TRBV5-5 and TRBJ1-3, with D possibly TRBD1 on 6 matching bases. Germline-derived CDR1 and CDR2 are SGHKS and YYEKEE (reference sequence). V shed 3 bases and J shed 3 bases, with 13 bases lying between them. The CDR3 sequence is 15 residues long. The CDR3, as DNA: TGTGCCAGCAGCTCATACAGGACAGATGGAAACACCATATATTTT. This sequence encodes CASSSYRTDGNTIYF.

The chain is built from TRBV28 and TRBJ1-1; D unresolved. Trimming left V 8 bases short and J 0 bases short, with 19 bases between. CDR1 is MDHEN and CDR2 is SYDVKM in the germline V gene. The CDR3 runs to 16 residues. The CDR3 nucleotides are TGTGCCAGCCCCGATACCACCGGGGTCATGAACACTGAAGCTTTCTTT. Translated: CASPDTTGVMNTEAFF. Drawing the rest from reference TRBV28 and TRBJ1-1, the complete variable domain is DVKVTQSSRYLVKRTGEKVFLECVQDMDHENMFWYRQDPGLGLRLIYFSYDVKMKEKGDIPEGYSVSREKKERFSLILESASTNQTSMYLCASPDTTGVMNTEAFFGQGTRLTVV.

This clone came up once. This chain joins TRBV7-2 and TRBJ1-1; D not resolved. The length of the CDR3 is 15 residues. Germline values: CDR1 SGHTA, CDR2 FQGNSA. Trimming shortened V by 0 bases and J by 5 bases, and 13 bases separated the two germline ends. This CDR3 is CASSLAPGIGTEAFF. The DNA for the CDR3 is TGTGCCAGCAGCTTAGCGCCGGGGATAGGAACTGAAGCTTTCTTT.

By share of the sample, this clone is medium-sized. In nucleotides, the CDR3 is TGTGCCAGCATCGGAGGGGGAAACTATAATTCACCCCTCCACTTT. Protein sequence: CASIGGGNYNSPLHF. The chain couples TRBV2 to TRBJ1-6, with D maybe TRBD1 (6 bases). Germline V gives CDR1 SNHLY, CDR2 FYNNEI. Trimming left V 7 bases short and J 3 bases short, with 13 bases between. The CDR3 runs to 15 residues.

J is TRBJ1-6 and V is TRBV4-1; D might be TRBD1 (6 bases). The length of the CDR3 is 16 residues. V shed 0 bases and J shed 6 bases, with 12 bases lying between them. CDR1 is MGHRA and CDR2 is YSYEKL in the germline V gene. CDR3 protein: CASSQDVRGANSPLHF. DNA for the CDR3: TGCGCCAGCAGCCAAGATGTCCGGGGGGCTAATTCACCCCTCCACTTT.

The rearrangement links TRBV7-9 to TRBJ2-2, with 9 bases that match TRBD2. The V segment lost 5 bases and the J segment 2 bases; nucleotides outside the gene matches: 6. The CDR3 has 16 amino acids. CDR1 and CDR2 from the germline V gene are SEHNR and FQNEAQ (reference sequence). In DNA, the CDR3 is TGTGCCAGCAGCCTTAGCGGGGGAGTCAACACCGGGGAGCTGTTTTTT. Translated, it gives CASSLSGGVNTGELFF.

The V gene is TRBV5-4, the J gene TRBJ2-5; 10 bases agree with TRBD2. The CDR3 is made up of 18 amino acids. V shed 0 bases and J 4 bases; nucleotides not matched to a gene: 12. The germline CDR1 and CDR2 sequences are SGHNT and YYREEE (reference sequence). CDR3 residues: CASSLDLAGAFQGETQYF. CDR3 coding DNA: TGTGCCAGCAGCTTGGACCTAGCGGGGGCCTTCCAGGGAGAGACCCAGTACTTC. The full variable domain, its missing parts supplied by reference TRBV5-4 and TRBJ2-5, is ETGVTQSPTHLIKTRGQQVTLRCSSQSGHNTVSWYQQALGQGPQFIFQYYREEENGRGNFPPRFSGLQFPNYSSELNVNALELDDSALYLCASSLDLAGAFQGETQYFGPGTRLLVL.

The chain carries TRBV28 and TRBJ1-2, with D tentatively TRBD1 (5 bases). The CDR3 length is 14 residues. Trimming stripped 3 bases from V and 8 bases from J, with 16 bases between. From germline, CDR1 is MDHEN and CDR2 SYDVKM. The CDR3 DNA reads TGTGCCAGCAGTTTCGAAGGGGCCGGTGGGGGCTACACCTTC. It yields the protein CASSFEGAGGGYTF.

The V call is TRBV2, the J call TRBJ1-5; 7 bases are a match to TRBD1. The CDR3 length is 16 residues. From germline, CDR1 is SNHLY and CDR2 FYNNEI. V shed 3 bases, J shed 6 bases, and the junction held 11 bases outside the gene matches. The CDR3 nucleotides read TGTGCCAGCAGTGAGCAGGGGGGTTACCGGGTTCAGCCCCAGCATTTT. It codes for CASSEQGGYRVQPQHF.

The chain carries TRBV2 and TRBJ1-2; 9 positions agree with TRBD1. CDR1 and CDR2 from the germline V gene are SNHLY and FYNNEI. V lost 7 bases, J lost 7 bases, and 13 bases stayed unmatched. There are 15 residues in the CDR3. The CDR3 loop is CASTPWETGGIGYTF. Written as DNA, the CDR3 is TGTGCCAGCACCCCCTGGGAGACAGGGGGTATTGGCTACACCTTC.

The chain links TRBV5-1 to TRBJ2-3; TRBD2 matches 11 bases. CDR1 and CDR2 (germline): SGHRS, YFSETQ. After removal of 0 bases from V and 3 bases from J, the junction contained 9 bases not matched to a gene. The CDR3 is 18 residues long. The CDR3 here is CASSLVSSGGLMTDTQYF. In nucleotides, the CDR3 is TGCGCCAGCAGCTTGGTTTCTAGCGGGGGGTTGATGACAGATACGCAGTATTTT.

V usage is TRBV11-3 and J usage is TRBJ2-4; D unresolved. The CDR3 is 16 residues long. Trimming took off 2 bases at V and 3 bases at J, with 14 bases between the two ends. CDR1 is SGHNT, CDR2 YENEEA, per germline. The CDR3 DNA is TGTGCCAGCAGCTTACGCGGTAAGGGCGGCAAAAACATTCAGTACTTC. This translates into CASSLRGKGGKNIQYF.